One T cell receptor beta chain is described in this entry. What it binds is unknown. V lost 7 bases, J lost 4 bases, and 5 bases stayed unmatched. CDR3 length: 13 amino acids. The data belong to a study of T cell responses to AZD1222 COVID-19 vaccine. Findings of the study overall: Spike-wide vaccine-associated CD4 TCRs dominated at 160-218 and 743-854.

Produced via immunoSEQ multiplex PCR; TCRdb's table is partial and in-frame only. The profile shows roughly 100,000 clones, approximately 89% of them singletons. The chain uses TRBV12-3 or TRBV12-4 and TRBJ2-7, with 9 bases identical to TRBD2. This clonotype was sampled from an adult who received the AZD1222 COVID-19 vaccine. The sequencing here drew on peripheral blood, taken 28 days after the second AZD1222 dose. DNA for the CDR3: TGTGCCAGCACCTTAGCGGGAGCATACGAGCAGTACTTC. Translation: CASTLAGAYEQYF.